The sequence of this T cell receptor (beta chain) was determined in a study of chemoradiotherapy in HPV16-positive cancers. The wider study: Functional T-cell assays on a couple of HPV16-positive patients' cells defined candidate HPV-specific clones and common TCR motifs.

Turning to this clone: Its antigen is unidentified.

The CDR3 contains 15 residues. Unmatched junction bases numbered 2, after V lost 4 bases and J lost 0 bases. Germline CDR1 reads SGHKS; CDR2 reads YYEKEE (reference sequence). Study-wide findings and caveats: In HPV16-positive patients, HPV-responsive T-cell expansion tracked better recurrence-free survival.

Profiling relied on immunoSEQ multiplex PCR, and the TCRdb table lists in-frame clones only, not all of them. The sample includes approximately 6,100 clones, about 91% of them seen just once. Over chemoradiotherapy, repertoires were sampled more than once. This clonotype originated in a human donor with HPV-associated anogenital cancer. The chain couples TRBV5-5 to TRBJ2-7; 12 bases are shared with TRBD2. The sample consisted of blood, taken from a patient who underwent chemoradiotherapy. The CDR3 nucleotides read TGTGCCAGCAGCCTGACTAGCGGGAGCTCCTACGAGCAGTACTTC. Amino acids: CASSLTSGSSYEQYF.